This passage covers 2 T cell receptor beta chains from one sample sequenced in a study of cytomegalovirus exposure and HLA in healthy donors. Generated by immunoSEQ multiplex PCR, the TCRdb table keeps only in-frame clones and is missing some. Among about 200,000 clones listed, less than 90% were seen once. The source material was PBMCs. The receptors were gathered from a woman aged 18 to 35 in good health and CMV-seronegative.

The J gene is TRBJ2-1, the V gene TRBV7-9; 7 nucleotides match TRBD2. Trimming took 4 bases from V and 4 from J; bases not matched to a gene: 7. The CDR3 length is 15 residues. Germline loops: CDR1 SEHNR, CDR2 FQNEAQ (reference sequence). This chain's CDR3 is CASSSAGTTYNEQFF. The DNA of the CDR3 is TGTGCCAGCAGCTCAGCCGGGACTACATACAATGAGCAGTTCTTC.

The chain uses TRBV11-2 and TRBJ2-1, with D hard to call. Germline V lookup: CDR1 SGHAT, CDR2 FQNNGV. Trimming removed 6 bases from V and 9 bases from J, with 12 bases in between. This CDR3 comprises 12 residues. CDR3 residues: CASRPQSAEQFF. CDR3 nucleotide sequence: TGTGCCAGCAGGCCCCAAAGTGCTGAGCAGTTCTTC.